The clone carrying this T cell receptor beta chain turned up a few times. The CDR3 has 13 amino acids. Trimming left V 0 bases short and J 13 bases short, with 10 bases between. Per germline, CDR1 LGHNA and CDR2 YSLEER. TCRdb re-analysed the RACE reads in MiXCR, keeping a single row per CDR3 protein. The sample contains more than 30,000 distinct CDR3 sequences, 5% to 7% of which appear only once. This record comes from a study of human T cells and chemical hapten exposure. Time point meaning: patch test 1, 2 weeks after DPC sensitization. Treatment denoted: therapeutic diphenylcyclopropenone sensitization with weekly scalp DPC. The authors' total RNA extraction used unfractionated whole blood.

The TCR originated in a woman aged 25-40 years with alopecia areata. Some clones in this sample may be carry-over from other donors' samples. V is TRBV4-3 and J is TRBJ1-6; no clear D gene. The sequenced sample was whole blood, obtained in connection with sensitization to the hapten diphenylcyclopropenone (DPC). The DNA for the CDR3 is TGCGCCAGCAGCCAAGATCCCGCCCGGCCCCTCCACTTT. This translates into CASSQDPARPLHF.